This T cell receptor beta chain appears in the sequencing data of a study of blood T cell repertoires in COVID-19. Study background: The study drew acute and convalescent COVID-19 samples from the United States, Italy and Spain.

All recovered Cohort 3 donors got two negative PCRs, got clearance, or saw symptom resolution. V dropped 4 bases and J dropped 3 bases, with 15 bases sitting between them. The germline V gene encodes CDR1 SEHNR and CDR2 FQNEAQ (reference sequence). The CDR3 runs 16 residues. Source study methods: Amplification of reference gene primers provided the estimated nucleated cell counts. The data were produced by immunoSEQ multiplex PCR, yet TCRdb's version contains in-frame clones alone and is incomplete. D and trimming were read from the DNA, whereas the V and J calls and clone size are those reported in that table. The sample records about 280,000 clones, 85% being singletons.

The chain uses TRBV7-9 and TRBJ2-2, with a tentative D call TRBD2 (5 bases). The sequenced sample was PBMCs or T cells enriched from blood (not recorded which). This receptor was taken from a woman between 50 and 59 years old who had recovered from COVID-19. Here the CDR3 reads CASSSSSGFYTGELFF. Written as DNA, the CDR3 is TGTGCCAGCAGCTCCTCCTCGGGGTTTTACACCGGGGAGCTGTTTTTT.